The present T cell receptor (beta chain) was sequenced within a study of T-cell reconstitution after alpha-beta-depleted transplantation in children. Whole-study findings and limits: Hyperexpanded clones declined; after one year, newly produced T cells mostly supplied diversity. Surviving recipient T cells and thymic progenitors produced the high day-60 TCRbeta diversity seen in some patients. By about two months after transplant, alpha-beta T cells reportedly arose from several hundred graft clones that had expanded.

TCRbeta library preparation incorporated unique molecular identifiers. TCRdb re-called the PCR reads with MiXCR, one entry per CDR3 protein. The repertoire holds about 20,000 distinct CDR3 sequences, roughly 13% seen once, with approximately 40% in the top ten. V was pared by 6 bases and J by 0 bases, with 15 bases between. Germline CDR1 DFQATT, CDR2 SNEGSKA (reference sequence). The CDR3 runs 15 residues. This clonotype occurred many times. The antigen remains unidentified. The rearrangement joins TRBV20-1 to TRBJ2-1; D unresolved. This TCR came from a female patient younger than 10 who had a stem cell transplant for congenital amegakaryocytic thrombocytopenia, so the T cells may come from the graft donor. The specimen was PBMCs, mostly from graft donor cells, collected 60 days after TCRalphabeta/CD19-depleted stem cell transplant. The CDR3 protein is CSAPISPSSYNEQFF. For the CDR3, the DNA is TGCAGTGCGCCGATCTCACCAAGCTCCTACAATGAGCAGTTCTTC.